The rows below give T cell receptor beta chains drawn from one sample of a study of shared clonotypes between healthy human individuals. The assay was immunoSEQ multiplex PCR, and TCRdb's table has in-frame clones only and misses some. The sample consists of around 2,000,000 clones, about 93% of them appearing once. The sequenced sample consisted of naive CD8+ T cells from PBMCs. The receptors were sampled from a man in his late teens or twenties in good health. Some clones in this sample may be carry-over from other donors' samples. Each CDR3 is given with its conserved first and last residue. The D gene is left open where the match is weak. Rows may omit the clone size; those that give it use once, few, many or a size class.

J gene,D gene,clone size,V gene,CDR3 DNA,CDR3 protein
TRBJ2-7,-,-,TRBV9,TGTGCCAGCAGCGTAGGTGGGAGCCCCTACGAGCAGTACTTC,CASSVGGSPYEQYF
TRBJ2-3,-,-,TRBV9,TGTGCCAGCAGCCCCACATACTGGGGGGGCACAGATACGCAGTATTTT,CASSPTYWGGTDTQYF
TRBJ2-7,-,few,TRBV28,TGTGCCAGCAGTTTAAGGAGCTACGAGCAGTACTTC,CASSLRSYEQYF
TRBJ2-7,TRBD1,-,TRBV15,TGTGCCACCAGCAGCCACCGGGACAGTACCTACGAGCAGTACTTC,CATSSHRDSTYEQYF
TRBJ2-2,-,-,TRBV29-1,TGCAGCGTCGGTAGAACTAGTAAAATCGGGGAGCTGTTTTTT,CSVGRTSKIGELFF
TRBJ2-7,TRBD1,-,TRBV7-6,TGTGCCAGCAGCGCCCGGACAGGGTTTCTCGAGCAGTACTTC,CASSARTGFLEQYF
TRBJ2-1,TRBD2,once,TRBV27,TGTGCCAGCGGTGAGACTAGCGATCCACTCAGCTCCTACAATGAGCAGTTCTTC,CASGETSDPLSSYNEQFF
TRBJ2-1,TRBD1,-,TRBV6-5,TGTGCCAGCAGCCCCGGACAGGGACGTTGGAATGAGCAGTTCTTC,CASSPGQGRWNEQFF
TRBJ2-2,-,-,TRBV28,TGTGCCAGCAGTTTAATGGGCAGGTCCGGGGAGCTGTTTTTT,CASSLMGRSGELFF
TRBJ1-2,TRBD1,-,TRBV5-8,TGTGCCAGCAGCCCGTGGACAGGGTCTAACTATGGCTACACCTTC,CASSPWTGSNYGYTF
TRBJ2-3,-,-,TRBV5-1,TGCGCCAGCAGCCGCGGCATGGAGGGTACCGCCCCAGATACGCAGTATTTT,CASSRGMEGTAPDTQYF
TRBJ2-4,-,-,TRBV10-1,TGCGCCAGCAGTGAGTCAAGGGAGGTCATTCAGTACTTC,CASSESREVIQYF
TRBJ2-1,TRBD2,-,TRBV7-6,TGTGCCAGCAGCTTGAGTAGCGGGAGAACCTACAATGAGCAGTTCTTC,CASSLSSGRTYNEQFF
TRBJ1-4,-,-,TRBV11-2,TGTGCCAGCAGCCAATATTCATACAGAACAACTAATGAAAAACTGTTTTTT,CASSQYSYRTTNEKLFF
TRBJ1-2,-,-,TRBV27,TGTGCCAGCGTTGCCCTTGAGGGGAAGGGGGGCTACACCTTC,CASVALEGKGGYTF
TRBJ2-7,-,once,TRBV27,TGTGCCAGCAGTTTATCCAGCCGCTACGAGCAGTACTTC,CASSLSSRYEQYF
TRBJ1-5,TRBD1,-,TRBV19,TGTGCCACGAAGGGGGCCCCAAGCAATCAGCCCCAGCATTTT,CATKGAPSNQPQHF
TRBJ2-2,-,-,TRBV7-8,TGTGCCAGCAGCTTAGCGCGAGAAACCGGGGAGCTGTTTTTT,CASSLARETGELFF
TRBJ2-1,-,-,TRBV28,TGTGCCAGCAGTACACCAGGATCCCGCACACTGAATGAGCAGTTCTTC,CASSTPGSRTLNEQFF
TRBJ2-7,TRBD2,-,TRBV19,TGTGCCAGTAGGGGACTAGCGGGAGCCTCCTACGAGCAGTACTTC,CASRGLAGASYEQYF
TRBJ1-4,-,few,TRBV29-1,TGCAGCGTTCGGGGGAATGAAAAACTGTTTTTT,CSVRGNEKLFF
TRBJ2-5,-,-,TRBV28,TGTGCCAGCAGTCCAACGGAGGTGGGGGAGACCCAGTACTTC,CASSPTEVGETQYF
TRBJ2-1,-,-,TRBV5-4,TGTGCCAGCAGCTGGTCCCTTGGAGACAATGAGCAGTTCTTC,CASSWSLGDNEQFF
TRBJ1-3,-,once,TRBV4-1,TGCGCCAGCAGCCTAACGACCGGAGGTAGTGGAGACACCATATATTTT,CASSLTTGGSGDTIYF
TRBJ2-1,TRBD1,-,TRBV11-2,TGTGCCAGCAGCTTAGCGAGACAGGGTTCGTTCTTC,CASSLARQGSFF
TRBJ2-5,TRBD2,-,TRBV15,TGTGCCACCGGTGAGACTAGCGGGGTCCAAGAGACCCAGTACTTC,CATGETSGVQETQYF
TRBJ2-7,-,-,TRBV4-3,TGCGCCAGCAGCCAAGAGGTAGCGGCCCCCTACGAGCAGTACTTC,CASSQEVAAPYEQYF
TRBJ1-5,-,few,TRBV7-8,TGTGCCAGCAGCTTGTGGATCAATCAGCCCCAGCATTTT,CASSLWINQPQHF
TRBJ2-5,TRBD2,-,TRBV11-2,TGTGCCAGCAGCTCCGGGACTAGCGGGTACCAAGAGACCCAGTACTTC,CASSSGTSGYQETQYF
TRBJ2-1,TRBD2,-,TRBV4-1,TGCGCCAGCAGCCGGTCGGGGGGGCACAATGAGCAGTTCTTC,CASSRSGGHNEQFF
TRBJ2-1,TRBD2,-,TRBV7-3,TGTGCCAGCAGCTTGACTAGCGGGAGGAATGAGCAGTTCTTC,CASSLTSGRNEQFF
TRBJ2-7,-,-,TRBV5-6,TGTGCCAGCAGTGGAGACATCCTATACGAGCAGTACTTC,CASSGDILYEQYF
TRBJ2-7,-,-,TRBV6-1,TGTGCCAGCACCCTGGGGTCCGAGCAGTACTTC,CASTLGSEQYF
TRBJ1-6,-,-,TRBV27,TGTGCCAGCAGTTCGTACCCCATCAGGCGGGATTCACCCCTCCACTTT,CASSSYPIRRDSPLHF
TRBJ2-1,-,-,TRBV27,TGTGCCAGCAGTGGAGAATACAATGAGCAGTTCTTC,CASSGEYNEQFF
TRBJ2-4,TRBD2,-,TRBV2,TGTGCCAGCAGGCCGGGACTACTTCAGAACATTCAGTACTTC,CASRPGLLQNIQYF
TRBJ2-1,TRBD1,-,TRBV28,TGTGCCAGCAGTGAGAGGACAGGAAACAATGAGCAGTTCTTC,CASSERTGNNEQFF
TRBJ1-2,-,-,TRBV29-1,TGCAGCGTTGGGGCCGGGAATGGCTACACCTTC,CSVGAGNGYTF
TRBJ2-3,-,-,TRBV13,TGTGCCAGCAGCTCCGGACAAGGTTCCCCTCCGGACACAGATACGCAGTATTTT,CASSSGQGSPPDTDTQYF
TRBJ2-2,-,-,TRBV27,TGTGCCAGCAGTTTGGGGCAACCTCGAAACGGCCGGGAGCTGTTTTTT,CASSLGQPRNGRELFF
TRBJ2-7,-,-,TRBV9,TGTGCCAGCAGCGTAAAAGGGTCGGGGGACGAGCAGTACTTC,CASSVKGSGDEQYF